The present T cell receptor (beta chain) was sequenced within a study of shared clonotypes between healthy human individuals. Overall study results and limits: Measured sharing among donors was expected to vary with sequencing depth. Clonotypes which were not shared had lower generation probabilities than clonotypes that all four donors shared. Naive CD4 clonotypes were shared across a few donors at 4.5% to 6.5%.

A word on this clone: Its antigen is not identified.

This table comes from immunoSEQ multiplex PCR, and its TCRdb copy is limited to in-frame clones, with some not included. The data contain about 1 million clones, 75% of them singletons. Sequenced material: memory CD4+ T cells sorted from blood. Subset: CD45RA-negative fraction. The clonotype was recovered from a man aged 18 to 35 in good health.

The CDR3 region is CASNRAGELFF. The CDR3 DNA follows: TGTGCCAGTAACAGGGCCGGGGAGCTGTTTTTT. V gene TRBV6-6 combines with J gene TRBJ2-2; maybe TRBD1 (6 bases). This CDR3 has 11 residues. The V gene lost 9 bases and the J gene lost 6 bases, with 8 bases spanning the gap. Germline V gene data show CDR1 as MNHNY and CDR2 as SVGAGI (reference sequence).